This T cell receptor beta chain stems from a study of CD8 T cells in ankylosing spondylitis. Many counts were recorded for this clonotype. V lost 8 bases and J lost 4; bases outside the gene matches: 9. Looked up from germline, CDR1 is DFQATT and CDR2 is SNEGSKA (reference sequence). The CDR3 consists of 14 residues. TCRdb re-derived calls from the 5' RACE reads in MiXCR, one entry per CDR3 protein. The sample records around 120,000 distinct CDR3 sequences, roughly an eighth being singletons. The rearrangement links TRBV20-1 to TRBJ2-3; 10 bases line up with TRBD2. The clonotype originates from a female donor with ankylosing spondylitis or in good health (not recorded which). The sequenced sample was blood, either unsorted or a sorted T cell fraction (not recorded which). CDR3 bases: TGCAGTTTGGGAGCGGGAGGGGGGGCAGATACGCAGTATTTT. Encoded protein: CSLGAGGGADTQYF.